This T cell receptor beta chain was profiled in a study of blood T cell repertoires in COVID-19. Background on the study: Acute-phase and convalescent COVID-19 samples originated in the United States, Italy and Spain.

Assay used: immunoSEQ multiplex PCR; TCRdb lists only in-frame clones, some missing. The sample lists 250,000 to 350,000 clones; around 87% were seen once. The TCR comes from a woman aged 50 to 60 who had recovered from COVID-19. Sequenced material: peripheral blood.

The CDR3, as DNA: TGTGCCAGCAGCTTGAGGAGTTCTGGAAACACCATATATTTT. Translated: CASSLRSSGNTIYF. This chain uses TRBV5-5 with TRBJ1-3; D unclear. This CDR3 spans 14 amino acids. Between the trimmed V and J ends, which lost 1 base and 1 base, there was a span of 6 bases. Germline CDR1 reads SGHKS; CDR2 reads YYEKEE (reference sequence). Using reference TRBV5-5 and TRBJ1-3 for the parts outside the CDR3, the full variable domain is DAGVTQSPTHLIKTRGQQVTLRCSPISGHKSVSWYQQVLGQGPQFIFQYYEKEERGRGNFPDRFSARQFPNYSSELNVNALLLGDSALYLCASSLRSSGNTIYFGEGSWLTVV.